The 6 T cell receptor beta chains below come from one sample, sequenced in a study of cytomegalovirus exposure and HLA in healthy donors. The PCR had 60 Vbeta and 13 Jbeta primers. Generated by immunoSEQ multiplex PCR, the TCRdb table keeps only in-frame clones and is missing some. The repertoire includes 150,000 to 200,000 clones, more than 75% of them detected once, and 1.5% to 2% sits in the top ten. The sample taken for sequencing was PBMCs. Every receptor here comes from a young woman in good health and CMV-seronegative.

The rearrangement uses TRBV7-6 and TRBJ2-3; 10 bases map to TRBD2. Losses at the gene ends were 5 bases for V and 5 bases for J; bases not matched to a gene: 7. The CDR3 runs 15 residues. The germline gives CDR1 SGHVS, CDR2 FNYEAQ. The CDR3 region has the DNA TGTGCCAGCAGCCTATGGACTAGCGGTAAAGATACGCAGTATTTT. Amino acid sequence: CASSLWTSGKDTQYF.

On this clone itself: A junction end diverges from the germline sequence, so it may reflect a read error. The sample has other DNA sequences that encode this CDR3 too. The chain combines TRBV28 with TRBJ2-3; 11 bases match TRBD2. CDR1 MDHEN and CDR2 SYDVKM come from the germline V gene. The CDR3 sequence is 16 residues long. The CDR3 protein is CASSPRLAGSTDTQYF. The CDR3 DNA follows: TGTGCCAGCAGTCCGAGACTAGCGGGGAGCACGGATACGCAGTATTTT.

The chain recombines TRBV7-9 with TRBJ1-3; 7 bases line up with TRBD1. After removal of 5 bases from V and 3 bases from J, the junction contained 19 bases not matched to a gene. The germline V gene has CDR1 SEHNR and CDR2 FQNEAQ (reference sequence). The CDR3 runs to 19 residues. The chain's CDR3 is CASSPDRAWGADFGNTIYF. CDR3 nucleotides: TGTGCCAGCAGCCCAGACAGGGCCTGGGGGGCCGACTTTGGAAACACCATATATTTT.

The chain combines TRBV10-3 with TRBJ2-3; D might be TRBD1 (5 bases). Germline assignment: CDR1 ENHRY and CDR2 SYGVKD. The CDR3 is 14 amino acids. V dropped 10 bases and J dropped 1 base, with 15 bases sitting between them. As DNA, the CDR3 is TGTGCCACCGTCGACAGTCGTGGCACAGATACGCAGTATTTT. This codes for CATVDSRGTDTQYF.

CDR3 nucleotides: TGCGCCAGCAGCAAGGGACAGGGGCCCTACGAGCAGTACTTC. Its translation is CASSKGQGPYEQYF. V and J are TRBV5-1 and TRBJ2-7; 10 bases fit TRBD1. V shed 4 bases, J shed 2 bases, and the junction held 3 bases outside the gene matches. The CDR3 is made up of 14 amino acids. Germline V CDR1 and CDR2: SGHRS, YFSETQ.

The chain is built from TRBV7-9 and TRBJ1-1, with D possibly TRBD1 on 6 matching bases. Germline lookup yields CDR1 SEHNR and CDR2 FQNEAQ (reference sequence). Between the trimmed V and J ends, which lost 6 bases and 8 bases, there was a span of 25 bases. The CDR3 runs 16 residues. The CDR3 spells CASSKYGRGGGKEAFF. CDR3 nucleotide sequence: TGTGCCAGCAGTAAATACGGTCGGGGAGGGGGGAAGGAAGCTTTCTTT.